Each of the 5 T cell receptor beta chains below was sequenced from the same sample in a study of blood T cell repertoires in COVID-19. The assay was immunoSEQ multiplex PCR, and TCRdb's table has in-frame clones only and misses some. The sample includes under 95,000 clones, over 70% of them seen just once. Sequencing was carried out using peripheral blood. The receptors were sampled from a man between 45 and 60 years old with active or convalescent COVID-19.

V usage is TRBV6-2 or TRBV6-3 and J usage is TRBJ1-1; D ambiguous. Trimming shortened V by 3 bases and J by 1 base, and 6 bases separated the two germline ends. CDR1 is MNHEY, CDR2 SVGEGT, per germline. This CDR3 has 13 residues. DNA for the CDR3: TGTGCCAGCAGTTATCACACGAACACTGAAGCTTTCTTT. Its translation is CASSYHTNTEAFF.

The V call is TRBV18, the J call TRBJ1-2, with D perhaps TRBD1 (5 bases). V was trimmed by 2 bases and J by 4 bases, leaving 20 bases between them. The germline V gene has CDR1 KGHSH and CDR2 LQKENI. The CDR3 is 17 residues long. CDR3 sequence reads: CASSPFFGGPQGYGYTF. CDR3 DNA sequence: TGTGCCAGCTCACCATTTTTCGGGGGACCTCAGGGCTATGGCTACACCTTC.

This clone was observed many times. The chain couples TRBV10-3 to TRBJ1-5; D not resolved. The CDR3 is 12 amino acids. The germline V and J ends were trimmed by 4 bases and 4 bases, with 5 bases remaining between them. The germline V gene has CDR1 ENHRY and CDR2 SYGVKD. DNA of the CDR3: TGTGCCATCAGTGGACAAAATCAGCCCCAGCATTTT. This encodes CAISGQNQPQHF.

As DNA, the CDR3 is TGTGCCAGCAGCTTAGTAGCCAGCGCGGACTATGGCTACACCTTC. Its translation is CASSLVASADYGYTF. This chain links TRBV11-1 with TRBJ1-2; no definite D call. CDR3 length equals 15 residues. CDR1 is SGHAT and CDR2 is FQDESV in the germline V gene (reference sequence). Trimming took off 1 base at V and 3 bases at J, with 12 bases between the two ends.

The rearrangement links TRBV24-1 to TRBJ2-1; D may be TRBD2 (6 bases). The CDR3 spans 16 residues. The germline V gene has CDR1 KGHDR and CDR2 SFDVKD. The V and J ends lost 1 base and 12 bases respectively, with 21 bases between them. CDR3 bases: TGTGCCACCAGTGATTTTGGGCCGGGCAGGAAGGAGGGGCAGTTCTTC. The encoded protein is CATSDFGPGRKEGQFF.